The 9 T cell receptor beta chains in this list originate from one sample, sequenced in a study of T cell responses to AZD1222 COVID-19 vaccine. Some clones are missing from TCRdb's copy, which holds only in-frame ones; the method was immunoSEQ multiplex PCR. The sample has 35,000 to 45,000 clones, approximately 80% seen once; the top ten hold 18%. The sample in question was peripheral blood, obtained 28 days after the second AZD1222 dose. These receptors were taken from an adult who received the AZD1222 COVID-19 vaccine.

The chain employs TRBV7-8 and TRBJ1-2; tentative D call: TRBD1 (5 bases). The CDR3 runs to 14 residues. CDR1 and CDR2 (germline): SGHVS, FQNEAQ. V was pared by 4 bases and J by 3 bases, with 12 bases between. CDR3 in DNA: TGTGCCAGCAGCTACAGGTTTGGGGACTATGGCTACACCTTC. Its translation is CASSYRFGDYGYTF.

The genes are TRBV5-6 and TRBJ2-1; 8 bases agree with TRBD2. Germline CDR1 SGHDT, CDR2 YYEEEE. CDR3 length equals 15 residues. With 4 bases clipped from V and 7 bases from J, the junction kept 10 bases outside the gene matches. CDR3 sequence (DNA): TGTGCCAGCAGCCTGGGACTAGGTTTAAGTAATGAGCAGTTCTTC. Translating it yields CASSLGLGLSNEQFF. Using reference TRBV5-6 and TRBJ2-1 for the parts outside the CDR3, the full variable domain is DAGVTQSPTHLIKTRGQQVTLRCSPKSGHDTVSWYQQALGQGPQFIFQYYEEEERQRGNFPDRFSGHQFPNYSSELNVNALLLGDSALYLCASSLGLGLSNEQFFGPGTRLTVL.

The chain combines TRBV25-1 with TRBJ2-3; D is possibly TRBD1 or TRBD2 (6 bases each). Trimming took 2 bases from V and 6 from J, leaving 18 bases between them. The CDR3 covers 16 residues. Per germline, CDR1 MGHDK and CDR2 SYGVNS. CDR3: CASSEPRTGASDTQYF. CDR3 in DNA: TGTGCCAGCAGTGAACCAAGGACGGGGGCATCGGATACGCAGTATTTT.

J is TRBJ1-2 and V is TRBV12-3 or TRBV12-4; D unclear. CDR3 length: 13 amino acids. V lost 4 bases to trimming and J lost 4 bases, with 10 bases between them. The CDR3 loop reads CASSSDSVYGYTF. The CDR3 DNA sequence: TGTGCCAGCAGTTCGGATAGTGTCTATGGCTACACCTTC.

This clone is termed medium-sized. This rearrangement joins TRBV6-4 to TRBJ2-6; D uncertain. Trimming shortened V by 2 bases and J by 0 bases, and 2 bases separated the two germline ends. CDR1 is MRHNA and CDR2 is SNTAGT in the germline V gene. CDR3 size: 14 residues. The DNA for the CDR3 is TGTGCCAGCAGTGACAACTCTGGGGCCAACGTCCTGACTTTC. Protein sequence: CASSDNSGANVLTF.

The chain links TRBV30 to TRBJ1-4; TRBD1 is a possible D gene (5 bases). Per germline, CDR1 GTSNPN and CDR2 SVGIG (reference sequence). With 0 bases removed from V and 5 bases from J, the gap between germline ends came to 13 bases. This CDR3 comprises 15 residues. The CDR3 here is CAWSVVLGRNEKLFF. The CDR3 DNA reads TGTGCCTGGAGTGTAGTGTTGGGACGGAATGAAAAACTGTTTTTT.

CDR3 coding DNA: TGTGCCAGCAGTTCACCCACCAGCTATGGCTACACCTTC. Amino acids: CASSSPTSYGYTF. The chain carries TRBV5-4 and TRBJ1-2; no firm D call. The CDR3 runs to 13 residues. V was trimmed by 5 bases and J by 4 bases, leaving 12 bases between them. Germline CDR1 is SGHNT and CDR2 is YYREEE (reference sequence).

The CDR3 DNA reads TGTGCCAGCAGTTACTCTGCCGGCGGGGGGGCTTACGAGCAGTACTTC. It specifies CASSYSAGGGAYEQYF. The gene calls are TRBV6-5 and TRBJ2-7; 9 nucleotides align to TRBD2. J lost 4 bases, V lost 0 bases, and 7 bases had no gene match. The CDR3 totals 16 residues. Germline V CDR1 and CDR2: MNHEY, SVGAGI.

The chain carries TRBV29-1 and TRBJ2-1; TRBD2 matches 11 bases. Germline V gene sequence: CDR1 SQVTM, CDR2 ANQGSEA. The V segment lost 4 bases and the J segment 5 bases; nucleotides outside the gene matches: 4. The CDR3 extends over 14 amino acids. The CDR3 DNA follows: TGCAGCGTTGGACTAGCGGGGCCCAACAATGAGCAGTTCTTC. Protein sequence: CSVGLAGPNNEQFF.